Below are 9 T cell receptor beta chains sequenced from a single sample in a study of blood T cell repertoires in COVID-19. Libraries were prepared by immunoSEQ multiplex PCR; TCRdb keeps only in-frame clonotypes and omits some of them. The data contain some 350,000 clones, nearly 90% of them singletons. The sequencing input was peripheral blood. The receptors here all came from a man aged 18 to 30 with active or convalescent COVID-19.

The chain employs TRBV13 and TRBJ2-7; 9 bases agree with TRBD2. V dropped 0 bases and J dropped 2; count of bases not matched to a gene: 2. This CDR3 region has 15 residues. The V gene's germline CDR1 is PRHDT and CDR2 FYEKMQ (reference sequence). The CDR3 nucleotides read TGTGCCAGCAGCTTAGGTCTAGCGGGGCCCTACGAGCAGTACTTC. Protein: CASSLGLAGPYEQYF. Looking up the rest from reference TRBV13 and TRBJ2-7 gives the full variable domain: AAGVIQSPRHLIKEKRETATLKCYPIPRHDTVYWYQQGPGQDPQFLISFYEKMQSDKGSIPDRFSAQQFSDYHSELNMSSLELGDSALYFCASSLGLAGPYEQYFGPGTRLTVT.

The V call is TRBV29-1, the J call TRBJ2-5; D is possibly TRBD2 (6 bases). Per the germline V gene, CDR1 is SQVTM and CDR2 is ANQGSEA. This CDR3 comprises 14 residues. The ends were cut back, 4 bases at V and 4 bases at J, with 16 bases in the middle. The CDR3 DNA reads TGCAGCGTTGGCGGGAACTCCGGCATAGAGACCCAGTACTTC. Translated, it gives CSVGGNSGIETQYF.

The V gene is TRBV11-1, the J gene TRBJ2-7; D is possibly TRBD1 (6 bases). There are 14 residues in the CDR3. V was trimmed by 10 bases and J by 0 bases, leaving 16 bases between them. Germline V gives CDR1 SGHAT, CDR2 FQDESV (reference sequence). This CDR3 reads CATADGTSSYEQYF. DNA for the CDR3: TGTGCCACCGCCGATGGGACATCCTCCTACGAGCAGTACTTC.

V gene TRBV9 combines with J gene TRBJ2-1; D remains ambiguous. Trimming stripped 0 bases from V and 7 bases from J, with 8 bases between. This CDR3 comprises 13 residues. Germline V gene data show CDR1 as SGDLS and CDR2 as YYNGEE. For the CDR3, the DNA is TGTGCCAGCAGCGTAGTATCCGGGAATGAGCAGTTCTTC. Amino acid sequence: CASSVVSGNEQFF.

This clone was recorded only once. This chain links TRBV7-9 with TRBJ1-2; no clear D. The CDR3 covers 14 residues. The V end lost 1 base, the J end lost 5 bases, and 11 bases lay between the germline ends. Germline assignment: CDR1 SEHNR and CDR2 FQNEAQ (reference sequence). This chain's CDR3 is CASSLVHSGYGYTF. In nucleotides, the CDR3 is TGTGCCAGCAGCTTAGTACATAGCGGTTATGGCTACACCTTC.

The rearrangement joins TRBV18 to TRBJ1-1; D call uncertain. This CDR3 contains 16 residues. The germline V gene encodes CDR1 KGHSH and CDR2 LQKENI. V was trimmed by 4 bases and J by 4 bases, leaving 19 bases between them. The CDR3, as DNA: TGTGCCAGCTCACATCTTCGTGTTGGTTTGCGCACTGAAGCTTTCTTT. This translates into CASSHLRVGLRTEAFF.

This clone was seen once. The rearrangement joins TRBV11-2 to TRBJ2-3; D remains unclear. The V gene's germline CDR1 is SGHAT and CDR2 FQNNGV. This CDR3 spans 13 amino acids. Trimming removed 3 bases at V and 4 bases at J, with 8 bases between. The CDR3 DNA is TGTGCCAGCAGCTTGCAGGTCCCAGATACGCAGTATTTT. This codes for CASSLQVPDTQYF.

The chain employs TRBV18 and TRBJ1-3, with D perhaps matching TRBD1 (5 bases). V lost 1 base and J lost 3, with 10 bases in between. The germline gives CDR1 KGHSH, CDR2 LQKENI. This CDR3 contains 15 residues. CDR3 DNA sequence: TGTGCCAGCTCACCACGTCAGGGAGGTGGAAACACCATATATTTT. This sequence encodes CASSPRQGGGNTIYF.

This chain joins TRBV24-1 and TRBJ1-5; maybe TRBD1 (6 bases). CDR3 size: 13 residues. Germline V lookup: CDR1 KGHDR, CDR2 SFDVKD. Deletions cut 9 bases from V and 5 bases from J, with 13 bases between. The CDR3 region is CATLGQGDQPQHF. The CDR3, as DNA: TGTGCCACCTTGGGACAAGGGGATCAGCCCCAGCATTTT.